Each of the 18 T cell receptor beta chains below was sequenced from the same sample in a study of T cells in Graves' hyperthyroidism and ophthalmopathy. The source material, RNA transcripts, was used to amplify TCR beta CDR3 regions. The primer set for the first-round RT-PCR of the TCR CDR3 was HTBI. TCRdb reanalysed the multiplex PCR reads using MiXCR and keeps one entry per CDR3 protein. The table has fewer than 850,000 distinct CDR3 sequences, 15% to 20% seen once. Material for sequencing was blood. These receptors were collected from a man over 45 with Graves' hyperthyroidism.

This clonotype was picked up many times. The chain joins TRBV29-1 to TRBJ2-7; 7 bases are shared with TRBD2. The length of the CDR3 is 14 residues. Germline V lookup: CDR1 SQVTM, CDR2 ANQGSEA. V gave up 6 bases and J gave up 6 bases; unmatched junction bases: 14. DNA for the CDR3: TGCAGCGTGGAGGTAAATAGCGGGCGCGCCGAGCAGTACTTC. Translation: CSVEVNSGRAEQYF.

In its sample, this clonotype was seen many times. The chain is built from TRBV3-1 and TRBJ2-1, with 10 bases lining up with TRBD2. The ends lost 0 bases at V and 1 base at J; junction bases unmatched: 9. The V gene's germline CDR1 is LGHDT and CDR2 YNNKEL (reference sequence). This CDR3 comprises 19 residues. The DNA for the CDR3 is TGTGCCAGCAGCCAAGAGCGGACTAGCGGCAGCCCTTCCTACAATGAGCAGTTCTTC. Protein sequence: CASSQERTSGSPSYNEQFF.

This clonotype has just a few counts. The chain has TRBV7-9 and TRBJ2-7; possibly TRBD1 for D (6 bases). The CDR3 consists of 14 residues. From germline, CDR1 is SEHNR and CDR2 FQNEAQ (reference sequence). Trimming removed 5 bases from V and 3 bases from J, with 14 bases in between. The CDR3 spells CASSPDRSVYEQYF. CDR3 nucleotide sequence: TGTGCCAGCAGCCCTGACAGGAGTGTCTACGAGCAGTACTTC.

This clonotype occurred many times. The V gene is TRBV6-5, the J gene TRBJ1-2; weak D call: TRBD1 (5 bases). This CDR3 is built from 14 residues. V was cut by 4 bases and J by 2 bases, with 11 bases left in between. The V gene's germline CDR1 is MNHEY and CDR2 SVGAGI. The CDR3 loop reads CASSSYTGNYGYTF. For the CDR3, the DNA is TGTGCCAGCAGTTCCTATACAGGCAACTATGGCTACACCTTC.

This clonotype turned up a few times. Just one base apart from a much larger clone, this may be a read error. V is TRBV28 and J is TRBJ2-7; weak D call: TRBD2 (5 bases). Germline-derived CDR1 and CDR2 are MDHEN and SYDVKM. The CDR3 has 14 residues. V was trimmed by 5 bases and J by 5 bases, leaving 16 bases between them. CDR3 nucleotides: TGTGCCAGCAGTCCCACGGACTCAGCCCACGAGCAGTACTTC. This codes for CASSPTDSAHEQYF.

This clonotype was counted at least ten times. The chain employs TRBV6-1 and TRBJ1-5; perhaps TRBD1 as D (5 bases). Germline CDR1 and CDR2: MNHNS and SASEGT. The CDR3 runs 15 residues. V lost 0 bases and J lost 1, with 7 bases in between. CDR3 residues: CASSEARQSNQPQHF. The CDR3 DNA reads TGTGCCAGCAGTGAAGCGAGACAGAGCAATCAGCCCCAGCATTTT.

The chain links TRBV24-1 to TRBJ1-2, with D perhaps matching TRBD1 (5 bases). Trimming removed 4 bases at V and 8 bases at J, with 13 bases between. Germline assignment: CDR1 KGHDR and CDR2 SFDVKD. The CDR3 extends over 13 amino acids. The CDR3 reads CATSEPQGRGYTF. CDR3 in DNA: TGTGCCACCAGTGAACCTCAGGGTCGAGGCTACACCTTC.

This clonotype was observed at least ten times. The J gene is TRBJ2-1, the V gene TRBV28; TRBD2 agrees at 10 bases. From germline, CDR1 is MDHEN and CDR2 SYDVKM. CDR3 length equals 16 residues. The trim removed 4 bases at V and 0 bases at J, leaving 3 bases unmatched. The CDR3 is CASSSRLAGSYNEQFF. DNA for the CDR3: TGTGCCAGCAGTTCCCGACTAGCGGGCTCCTACAATGAGCAGTTCTTC.

The CDR3 nucleotides read TGTGCCAGCACCCTGGACAGTCAACTTAATTCACCCCTCCACTTT. Amino acid sequence: CASTLDSQLNSPLHF. The V gene is TRBV28, the J gene TRBJ1-6, with D possibly TRBD1 on 6 matching bases. Trimming shortened V by 7 bases and J by 6 bases, and 16 bases separated the two germline ends. From germline, CDR1 is MDHEN and CDR2 SYDVKM. The CDR3 runs to 15 residues.

The V call is TRBV6-2 or TRBV6-3, the J call TRBJ2-3; D ambiguous. Germline values: CDR1 MNHEY, CDR2 SVGEGT. V lost 0 bases, J lost 5 bases, and 12 bases lay in between. This CDR3 is 15 amino acids long. The CDR3 loop is CASSYSGRTGDTQYF. The CDR3 DNA reads TGTGCCAGCAGTTACTCCGGACGGACGGGAGATACGCAGTATTTT.

This chain connects TRBV2 to TRBJ2-7, with 10 bases that match TRBD1. The CDR3 length is 17 residues. CDR1 SNHLY and CDR2 FYNNEI come from the germline V gene. V lost 8 bases, J lost 5 bases, and 18 bases stayed unmatched. CDR3 loop: CASVPPGQGIPSHEQYF. The CDR3 DNA reads as TGTGCCAGCGTCCCCCCGGGACAGGGGATCCCATCCCACGAGCAGTACTTC. Filled out from reference TRBV2 and TRBJ2-7, the complete variable domain reads EPEVTQTPSHQVTQMGQEVILRCVPISNHLYFYWYRQILGQKVEFLVSFYNNEISEKSEIFDDQFSVERPDGSNFTLKIRSTKLEDSAMYFCASVPPGQGIPSHEQYFGPGTRLTVT.

The chain is built from TRBV3-1 and TRBJ2-1; D unresolved. In germline, CDR1 is LGHDT, CDR2 YNNKEL (reference sequence). V was trimmed by 4 bases and J by 0 bases, leaving 10 bases between them. This CDR3 has 15 amino acids. Here the CDR3 reads CASSLSLDSYNEQFF. The CDR3 nucleotides are TGTGCCAGCAGCCTATCCTTGGACTCCTACAATGAGCAGTTCTTC.

At least ten counts were recorded for this clonotype. This chain joins TRBV11-2 and TRBJ2-1; D ambiguous. The ends were cut back, 3 bases at V and 4 bases at J, with 7 bases in the middle. The length of the CDR3 is 13 residues. The V gene's germline CDR1 is SGHAT and CDR2 FQNNGV. CDR3 bases: TGTGCCAGCAGCTTGTTTCTTTACAATGAGCAGTTCTTC. Translation: CASSLFLYNEQFF.

There are many counts of this clonotype. The chain employs TRBV7-8 and TRBJ1-1; D may be TRBD1 (6 bases). Per the germline V gene, CDR1 is SGHVS and CDR2 is FQNEAQ. V was cut by 1 base and J by 3 bases, with 15 bases left in between. The length of the CDR3 is 16 residues. Here the CDR3 DNA reads TGTGCCAGCAGCTTAGGGGGGACACGCTGGGACACTGAAGCTTTCTTT. It codes for CASSLGGTRWDTEAFF.

The chain carries TRBV15 and TRBJ2-7, with D tentatively TRBD2 (6 bases). V was cut by 2 bases and J by 0 bases, with 20 bases left in between. The CDR3 contains 18 residues. Per germline, CDR1 LNHNV and CDR2 YYDKDF (reference sequence). In DNA, the CDR3 is TGTGCCACCAGCAGAACCAACATAGGAGGGGAGATCTCCTACGAGCAGTACTTC. Translating gives CATSRTNIGGEISYEQYF. Supplemented by reference TRBV15 and TRBJ2-7, the full variable domain reads DAMVIQNPRYQVTQFGKPVTLSCSQTLNHNVMYWYQQKSSQAPKLLFHYYDKDFNNEADTPDNFQSRRPNTSFCFLDIRSPGLGDTAMYLCATSRTNIGGEISYEQYFGPGTRLTVT.

This clonotype was counted ten times or more. V gene TRBV12-3 or TRBV12-4 combines with J gene TRBJ1-1; no clear D gene. This CDR3 is built from 11 residues. The ends were cut back, 9 bases at V and 5 bases at J, with 10 bases in the middle. The CDR3 bases are TGTGCCAGTGCTAGGGAAACTGAAGCTTTCTTT. Translating it yields CASARETEAFF.

The table lists this clonotype with many counts. This chain joins TRBV27 and TRBJ1-3; TRBD1 might be the D (6 bases). The CDR3 runs to 13 residues. Germline loops: CDR1 MNHEY, CDR2 SMNVEV (reference sequence). Trimming stripped 4 bases from V and 4 bases from J, with 8 bases between. The CDR3 here is CASSYRAGNTIYF. DNA of the CDR3: TGTGCCAGCAGTTACAGGGCGGGAAACACCATATATTTT.

This clonotype was detected many times. This chain links TRBV10-1 with TRBJ2-5; D gene ambiguous. The CDR3 consists of 14 residues. Deletions cut 3 bases from V and 4 bases from J, with 12 bases between. CDR1 and CDR2 from the germline V gene are WNHNN and SYGVQD (reference sequence). CDR3 in amino acids: CASSEGLSVETQYF. CDR3 nucleotides: TGCGCCAGCAGTGAAGGGCTGTCGGTAGAGACCCAGTACTTC.